This passage covers 2 T cell receptor beta chains from one sample sequenced in a study of OX40 agonist ivuxolimab in advanced cancers. Assay: immunoSEQ multiplex PCR; the TCRdb copy retains only in-frame clones and omits some. The sample holds 55,000 to 75,000 clones, 85% seen once. The sequencing used CD4+ or CD8+ T cells sorted from blood, collected in a trial of the OX40 agonist ivuxolimab. The receptors originated from an adult with an advanced solid tumor such as melanoma, head and neck, liver or kidney cancer.

This rearrangement joins TRBV30 to TRBJ1-6; 9 nucleotides match TRBD1. CDR3 length equals 14 residues. V shed 3 bases and J 6 bases; nucleotides not matched to a gene: 3. CDR1 and CDR2 (germline): GTSNPN, SVGIG (reference sequence). CDR3 coding DNA: TGTGCCTGGAGCGAACAGGGGGCTAATTCACCCCTCCACTTT. Protein: CAWSEQGANSPLHF.

This clone was recorded once. The chain has TRBV6-5 and TRBJ1-5, with D uncertain. Germline-derived CDR1 and CDR2 are MNHEY and SVGAGI. Trimming cost V 1 base and J 3 bases, with 10 bases left between them. The CDR3 loop spans 15 amino acids. The CDR3 reads CASSYYPRANQPQHF. The CDR3 DNA is TGTGCCAGCAGTTACTACCCCCGAGCCAATCAGCCCCAGCATTTT.